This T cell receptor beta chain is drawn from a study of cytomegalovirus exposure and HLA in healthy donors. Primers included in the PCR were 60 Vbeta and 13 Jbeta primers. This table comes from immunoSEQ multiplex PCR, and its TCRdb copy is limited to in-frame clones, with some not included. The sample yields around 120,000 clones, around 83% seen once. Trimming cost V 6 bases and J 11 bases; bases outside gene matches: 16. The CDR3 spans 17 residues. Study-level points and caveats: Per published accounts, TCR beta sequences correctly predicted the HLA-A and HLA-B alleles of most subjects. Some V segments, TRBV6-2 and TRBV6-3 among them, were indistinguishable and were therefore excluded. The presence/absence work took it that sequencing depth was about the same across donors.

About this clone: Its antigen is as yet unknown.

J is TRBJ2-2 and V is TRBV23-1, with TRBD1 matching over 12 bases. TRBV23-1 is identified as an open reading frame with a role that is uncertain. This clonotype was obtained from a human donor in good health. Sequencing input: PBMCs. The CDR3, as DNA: TGCGCCAGCAGCCATATCGAACCGGGACAGGGGGCTTGCGAGCTGTTTTTT. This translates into CASSHIEPGQGACELFF.